The 20 T cell receptor beta chains reported below all come from one sample, sequenced in a study of beta chain features in type 1 diabetes. For these TCRs, the target antigens are not known. The isolated RNA, all of it, was reverse transcribed, so expressed TCRB transcripts were what got sequenced. Generated by immunoSEQ multiplex PCR, the TCRdb table keeps only in-frame clones and is missing some. The sample includes 350,000 to 450,000 clones, about 12% seen only once; the top ten take over 0.008%. General study results and limits: A moderate, significant TCRB CDR3 shortening appeared in type 1 diabetes across four CD4+ subsets.

The sample comprised naive CD4+ T cells from blood. The receptors come from a woman aged 18-29 years with type 1 diabetes.

This chain joins TRBV5-1 and TRBJ2-3; 10 bases fit TRBD2. This CDR3 spans 15 amino acids. Germline lookup yields CDR1 SGHRS and CDR2 YFSETQ. J lost 4 bases, V lost 4 bases, and 6 bases had no gene match. CDR3: CASSTQAGGPDTQYF. CDR3 nucleotides: TGCGCCAGCAGCACCCAAGCGGGAGGGCCAGATACGCAGTATTTT.

The J gene is TRBJ2-2, the V gene TRBV29-1; D remains ambiguous. This CDR3 has 11 amino acids. V gave up 4 bases and J gave up 4 bases, with 4 bases separating them. CDR1 SQVTM and CDR2 ANQGSEA come from the germline V gene. Here the CDR3 reads CSVGITGELFF. For the CDR3, the DNA is TGCAGCGTTGGTATCACCGGGGAGCTGTTTTTT.

The rearrangement joins TRBV7-8 to TRBJ2-7; TRBD2 agrees at 11 bases. The trim removed 4 bases at V and 5 bases at J, leaving 4 bases unmatched. Germline V lookup: CDR1 SGHVS, CDR2 FQNEAQ. The CDR3 length is 14 residues. CDR3 nucleotide sequence: TGTGCCAGCAGCTCGGGACTAGCGGCGAACGAGCAGTACTTC. Its protein is CASSSGLAANEQYF.

This chain connects TRBV4-1 to TRBJ2-2; 9 nucleotides match TRBD2. The CDR3 contains 17 residues. With V trimmed by 2 bases and J by 3 bases, 7 bases remained unmatched. Germline V gene data show CDR1 as MGHRA and CDR2 as YSYEKL. The CDR3 sequence is CASSQLAGGGDTGELFF. The CDR3 DNA follows: TGCGCCAGCAGCCAATTAGCGGGCGGGGGGGACACCGGGGAGCTGTTTTTT.

This clone was found a few times. This CDR3 is also generated by other DNA sequences in the sample. The chain carries TRBV7-9 and TRBJ2-3; 12 bases align to TRBD2. The germline V gene has CDR1 SEHNR and CDR2 FQNEAQ (reference sequence). CDR3 size: 14 residues. Unmatched junction bases numbered 1, after V lost 3 bases and J lost 6 bases. CDR3 bases: TGTGCCAGCAGCTTCGGGACTAGCGGGGATACGCAGTATTTT. Its protein is CASSFGTSGDTQYF.

The rearrangement uses TRBV4-1 and TRBJ1-5, with TRBD1 identical over 9 bases. In germline, CDR1 is MGHRA, CDR2 YSYEKL. Trimming at V came to 3 bases and at J to 4 bases, leaving 4 bases not matched to a gene. The CDR3 has 15 residues. The CDR3 loop is CASSHDGQGNQPQHF. CDR3 DNA: TGCGCCAGCAGCCACGACGGACAGGGGAATCAGCCCCAGCATTTT.

This clone was counted between two and nine times. The chain combines TRBV30 with TRBJ1-2; TRBD1 matches 9 bases. V dropped 3 bases and J dropped 4; count of bases not matched to a gene: 9. From germline, CDR1 is GTSNPN and CDR2 SVGIG (reference sequence). The CDR3 length is 15 residues. CDR3 sequence (DNA): TGTGCCTGGAGAGGCACGACAGGGGGAACCTATGGCTACACCTTC. Encoded protein: CAWRGTTGGTYGYTF.

This rearrangement joins TRBV27 to TRBJ1-2, with 7 nucleotides matching TRBD1. This CDR3 has 15 amino acids. V shed 11 bases, J shed 8 bases, and the junction held 20 bases outside the gene matches. Germline V gene lookup returns CDR1 MNHEY and CDR2 SMNVEV (reference sequence). This chain's CDR3 is CASLRQGTPWGGYTF. CDR3 coding DNA: TGTGCCTCTCTTCGACAGGGAACTCCGTGGGGGGGCTACACCTTC.

The CDR3 reads CASIEHIRTEAFF. CDR3 in DNA: TGTGCCAGCATCGAACACATAAGAACTGAAGCTTTCTTT. This sequence joins TRBV28 and TRBJ1-1; no clear D gene. V lost 7 bases and J lost 5, with 14 bases in between. CDR3 length: 13 amino acids. The V gene's germline CDR1 is MDHEN and CDR2 SYDVKM.

The V gene is TRBV4-3, the J gene TRBJ2-2; unclear D gene. From germline, CDR1 is LGHNA and CDR2 YSLEER. The germline V and J ends were trimmed by 5 bases and 1 base, with 8 bases remaining between them. This CDR3 comprises 14 residues. The chain's CDR3 is CASSTNLNTGELFF. CDR3 in DNA: TGCGCCAGCAGCACGAACTTGAACACCGGGGAGCTGTTTTTT.

The chain links TRBV28 to TRBJ1-2, with TRBD1 identical over 7 bases. Trimming removed 2 bases from V and 13 bases from J; junction bases left unmatched: 7. Germline V gene data show CDR1 as MDHEN and CDR2 as SYDVKM. This CDR3 comprises 12 residues. CDR3 sequence reads: CASSLTHRGRTF. In DNA form, the CDR3 reads TGTGCCAGCAGTTTAACTCACAGGGGACGCACCTTC.

The V call is TRBV15, the J call TRBJ2-1; TRBD2 matches at 11 bases. Trimming removed 3 bases from V and 4 bases from J; junction bases left unmatched: 5. The germline V gene encodes CDR1 LNHNV and CDR2 YYDKDF (reference sequence). This CDR3 comprises 16 residues. This CDR3 is CATSRGLAATYNEQFF. In nucleotides, the CDR3 is TGTGCCACCAGCAGGGGACTAGCGGCTACGTACAATGAGCAGTTCTTC.

This clone has more than one count but fewer than ten. This chain links TRBV5-1 with TRBJ2-5, with TRBD2 identical over 7 bases. CDR1 SGHRS and CDR2 YFSETQ come from the germline V gene. V lost 0 bases and J lost 0; bases outside the gene matches: 2. CDR3 length: 15 amino acids. The CDR3 spells CASSLGSGYQETQYF. The DNA for the CDR3 is TGCGCCAGCAGCTTGGGTAGCGGGTACCAAGAGACCCAGTACTTC.

This clone was recorded a few times. The chain links TRBV18 to TRBJ1-4; maybe TRBD1 (5 bases). This CDR3 is 13 amino acids long. Germline V CDR1 and CDR2: KGHSH, LQKENI. V lost 1 base, J lost 6 bases, and 6 bases lay in between. The CDR3 DNA sequence: TGTGCCAGCTCACCACGGGGGGATGAAAAACTGTTTTTT. It is translated as CASSPRGDEKLFF. Full variable domain (rest looked up from reference TRBV18 and TRBJ1-4): NAGVMQNPRHLVRRRGQEARLRCSPMKGHSHVYWYRQLPEEGLKFMVYLQKENIIDESGMPKERFSAEFPKEGPSILRIQQVVRGDSAAYFCASSPRGDEKLFFGSGTQLSVL.

In this sample, this clone turned up a few times. The chain has TRBV4-1 and TRBJ2-2, with a weak D call TRBD2 (5 bases). The CDR3 length is 15 residues. The germline CDR1 and CDR2 sequences are MGHRA and YSYEKL. V shed 3 bases and J shed 7 bases, with 15 bases lying between them. CDR3 residues: CASSQTFLRDGELFF. The DNA for the CDR3 is TGCGCCAGCAGCCAGACGTTTTTGAGGGACGGGGAGCTGTTTTTT.

This chain links TRBV5-1 with TRBJ1-1; 9 nucleotides line up with TRBD1. The V and J ends lost 4 bases and 7 bases, in that order; junction bases with no gene match: 2. The CDR3 loop spans 12 amino acids. CDR1 is SGHRS, CDR2 YFSETQ, per germline. The DNA of the CDR3 is TGCGCCAGCAGCCGGGACAGGGATGAAGCTTTCTTT. Protein: CASSRDRDEAFF.

This clone turned up a few times. V gene TRBV7-8 combines with J gene TRBJ2-1; 11 bases are a match to TRBD2. CDR1 is SGHVS, CDR2 FQNEAQ, per germline. Germline trimming cut 3 bases from V and 8 bases from J; bases unmatched to any gene: 9. The CDR3 sequence is 16 residues long. The CDR3: CASSLTGTSGPDEQFF. The CDR3 bases are TGTGCCAGCAGCTTGACCGGGACTAGCGGACCAGATGAGCAGTTCTTC.

The rearrangement joins TRBV23-1 to TRBJ2-4; possible D gene TRBD1, 5 bases. Being an ORF, TRBV23-1 has a function that is uncertain. The CDR3 extends over 15 amino acids. V lost 4 bases and J 8 bases, leaving 18 bases between the germline ends. The CDR3 is CASSPRARARHIQYF. The CDR3 coding sequence is TGCGCCAGCAGTCCACGGGCCAGGGCCAGACACATTCAGTACTTC.

The chain recombines TRBV7-2 with TRBJ2-7; 12 bases fit TRBD2. The CDR3 is 15 amino acids. Germline CDR1 and CDR2: SGHTA and FQGNSA. V shed 3 bases, J shed 5 bases, and the junction held 5 bases outside the gene matches. In nucleotides, the CDR3 is TGTGCCAGCAGCTTGGCCGGGACTAGCGGGCACGAGCAGTACTTC. This encodes CASSLAGTSGHEQYF.

This clone came up a few times. V usage is TRBV5-1 and J usage is TRBJ1-5; D call uncertain. This CDR3 has 14 residues. The germline V gene has CDR1 SGHRS and CDR2 YFSETQ. Deletions cut 4 bases from V and 3 bases from J, with 11 bases between. The CDR3: CASSVDGSNQPQHF. Written as DNA, the CDR3 is TGCGCCAGCAGCGTGGACGGGTCCAATCAGCCCCAGCATTTT.